A selection of T cell receptor beta chains follows, all from one sample in a study of T cells expressing NK-cell markers. With the 5' RACE reads reprocessed, TCRdb shows one record per CDR3 protein and no DNA. Its clone listing holds 350,000 to 450,000 distinct CDR3 sequences. The sample comprised blood T cells: a sorted CD56 or NKG2C T cell subset, CD4+ or CD8+ T cells, or bulk PBMC T cells (not recorded which). Every receptor here comes from a man between 18 and 69 years old in good health. The CDR3 runs from the conserved cysteine through the conserved F or W.

J	V	CDR3
TRBJ1-2	TRBV20-1	CSARPGSGYTF
TRBJ2-7	TRBV20-1	CSARPGKYPYEQYF
TRBJ1-2	TRBV3-1	CASSQVGGQGAHGYTF
TRBJ1-4	TRBV28	CASSLSGARLNEKLFF
TRBJ1-2	TRBV6-6	CASSTGVGYGYTF
TRBJ1-1	TRBV6-6	CASSPETGISAFF
TRBJ1-1	TRBV20-1	CSARALLLDTEAFF
TRBJ1-5	TRBV27	CASWTALRNQPQHF
TRBJ1-2	TRBV11-2	CASSPQRTGGYTF
TRBJ2-3	TRBV7-2	CASSLAGRAGGVSDTQYF
TRBJ1-2	TRBV29-1	CSVSGTGAGYGYTF
TRBJ2-3	TRBV7-8	CASSFRMAGGDTQYF
TRBJ2-7	TRBV6-1	CASTGWTGLAVSYEQYF
TRBJ2-1	TRBV5-1	CASSGGGLIPYNEQFF
TRBJ1-5	TRBV6-1	CASKGGTAGNQPQHF
TRBJ1-5	TRBV7-8	CASSFTRNQPQHF
TRBJ2-1	TRBV28	CASSLGASGGYEQFF
TRBJ2-3	TRBV7-9	CASSLIATTYTDTQYF
TRBJ2-3	TRBV3-1	CASSLGLAGLRTDF
TRBJ1-2	TRBV5-1	CASSLDPRQGYGYTF
TRBJ2-2	TRBV20-1	CSARDVASGVGGELFF
TRBJ1-5	TRBV28	CASRSEVGGHQPQHF
TRBJ1-2	TRBV14	CASSHRFRPDGLYGYTF
TRBJ2-3	TRBV11-2	CASSLVARRSPAGTDTQYF
TRBJ1-1	TRBV5-6	CASSLLEPNTEAFF
TRBJ1-2	TRBV5-1	CASSEPIQGRDYGYTF
TRBJ2-3	TRBV7-9	CASSTKTSGGTDTQYF
TRBJ2-1	TRBV2	CASRRTSGGQDEQFF
TRBJ2-2	TRBV4-1	CASSQATGRTNTGELFF
TRBJ2-1	TRBV7-2	CASIQTRLAAEQFF
TRBJ1-2	TRBV6-1	CASFKMGSNYGYTF
TRBJ1-1	TRBV29-1	CSVDWGYRTEAFF
TRBJ2-5	TRBV3-1	CASSQEGTGRKEYF
TRBJ1-2	TRBV12-3/TRBV12-4	CASSIGGGRGIHGYTF
TRBJ1-4	TRBV27	CASRAPRGNEKLFF
TRBJ2-6	TRBV7-2	CASSLGGVRGANVLTF
TRBJ2-4	TRBV18	CASSPREALAKNIQYF
TRBJ1-2	TRBV7-3	CASSPSYSNYGYTF
TRBJ2-1	TRBV12-3/TRBV12-4	CASSLTVHEQFF
TRBJ1-5	TRBV5-1	CASSLGGQHQPQHF
TRBJ1-1	TRBV15	CATSRDLEGPEAFF
TRBJ2-3	TRBV7-9	CASSLDRRIITDTQYF
TRBJ2-6	TRBV18	CASSPTTGLSGANVLTF
TRBJ1-4	TRBV2	CASSARQGGGEKLFF
TRBJ1-4	TRBV12-3/TRBV12-4	CASSLGRGEKLFF
TRBJ1-2	TRBV5-6	CASSKDRGIRYGYTF
TRBJ2-5	TRBV5-1	CASSLVGAEKETQYF
TRBJ2-7	TRBV6-1	CASRSLTGLTYEQYF
TRBJ1-2	TRBV12-3/TRBV12-4	CASSPARKNYGYTF
TRBJ2-5	TRBV25-1	CASSGLIRGETQYF
TRBJ1-1	TRBV2	CASSVEQGAEAFF
TRBJ1-3	TRBV19	CASSGTSVGTNTIYF
TRBJ2-7	TRBV27	CASSFNRAYEQYF
TRBJ1-2	TRBV12-3/TRBV12-4	CASLFGGENGYTF
TRBJ2-3	TRBV6-1	CASIGPYSTDTQYF
TRBJ2-3	TRBV14	CATTNSGIGTQYF
TRBJ2-7	TRBV20-1	CSAQSQKGPSYEQYF
TRBJ2-7	TRBV7-2	CASSYPTGEEQYF
TRBJ2-7	TRBV5-1	CASSILSESYEQYF
TRBJ2-7	TRBV6-1	CASSPRAWSEQYF